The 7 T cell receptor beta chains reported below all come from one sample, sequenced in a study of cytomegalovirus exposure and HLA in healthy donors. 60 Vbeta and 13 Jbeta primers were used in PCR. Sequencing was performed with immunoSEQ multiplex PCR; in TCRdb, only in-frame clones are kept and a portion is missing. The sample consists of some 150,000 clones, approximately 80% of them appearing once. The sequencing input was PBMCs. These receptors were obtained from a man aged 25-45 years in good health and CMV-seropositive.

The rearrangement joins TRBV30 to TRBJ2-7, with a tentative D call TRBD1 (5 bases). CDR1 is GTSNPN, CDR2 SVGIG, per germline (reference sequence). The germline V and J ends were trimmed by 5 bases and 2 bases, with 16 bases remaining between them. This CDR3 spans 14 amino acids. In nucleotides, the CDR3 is TGTGCCTGGGAAGGGGTAGGGAAACCCTACGAGCAGTACTTC. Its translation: CAWEGVGKPYEQYF.

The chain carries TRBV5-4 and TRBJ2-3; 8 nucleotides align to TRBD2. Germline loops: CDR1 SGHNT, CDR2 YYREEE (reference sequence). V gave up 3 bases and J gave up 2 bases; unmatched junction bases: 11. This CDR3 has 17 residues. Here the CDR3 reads CASSSGGAGGPTDTQYF. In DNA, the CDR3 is TGTGCCAGCAGCTCCGGGGGGGCGGGGGGCCCCACAGATACGCAGTATTTT.

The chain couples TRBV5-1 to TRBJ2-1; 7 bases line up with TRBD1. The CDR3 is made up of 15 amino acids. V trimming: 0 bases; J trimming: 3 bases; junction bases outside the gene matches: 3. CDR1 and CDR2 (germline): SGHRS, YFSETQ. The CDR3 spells CASSLEGAGYNEQFF. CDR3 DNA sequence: TGCGCCAGCAGCTTGGAGGGGGCTGGCTACAATGAGCAGTTCTTC.

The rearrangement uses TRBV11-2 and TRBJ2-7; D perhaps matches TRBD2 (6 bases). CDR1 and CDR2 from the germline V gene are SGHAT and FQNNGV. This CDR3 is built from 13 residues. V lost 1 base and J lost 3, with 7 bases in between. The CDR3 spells CASSLGRDYEQYF. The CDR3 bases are TGTGCCAGCAGCTTAGGGCGGGACTACGAGCAGTACTTC.

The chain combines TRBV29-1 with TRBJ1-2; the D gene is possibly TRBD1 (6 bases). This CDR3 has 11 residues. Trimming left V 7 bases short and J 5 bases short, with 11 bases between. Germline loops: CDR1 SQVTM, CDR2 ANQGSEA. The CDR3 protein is CSARTEYGYTF. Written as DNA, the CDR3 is TGCAGCGCTCGGACAGAATATGGCTACACCTTC.

CDR3: CASSSRDTLTGELFF. CDR3 nucleotides: TGTGCCAGCAGCTCCCGGGACACATTAACCGGGGAGCTGTTTTTT. The chain carries TRBV7-6 and TRBJ2-2; possibly TRBD1 for D (6 bases). From germline, CDR1 is SGHVS and CDR2 FNYEAQ. This CDR3 has 15 residues. The V end lost 4 bases, the J end lost 5 bases, and 14 bases lay between the germline ends.

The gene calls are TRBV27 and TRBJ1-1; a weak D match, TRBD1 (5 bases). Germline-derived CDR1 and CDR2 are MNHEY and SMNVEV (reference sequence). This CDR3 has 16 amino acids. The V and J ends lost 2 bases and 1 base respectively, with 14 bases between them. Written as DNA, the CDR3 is TGTGCCAGCAGTTTACGCGGGGGGGGACCGAACACTGAAGCTTTCTTT. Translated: CASSLRGGGPNTEAFF.